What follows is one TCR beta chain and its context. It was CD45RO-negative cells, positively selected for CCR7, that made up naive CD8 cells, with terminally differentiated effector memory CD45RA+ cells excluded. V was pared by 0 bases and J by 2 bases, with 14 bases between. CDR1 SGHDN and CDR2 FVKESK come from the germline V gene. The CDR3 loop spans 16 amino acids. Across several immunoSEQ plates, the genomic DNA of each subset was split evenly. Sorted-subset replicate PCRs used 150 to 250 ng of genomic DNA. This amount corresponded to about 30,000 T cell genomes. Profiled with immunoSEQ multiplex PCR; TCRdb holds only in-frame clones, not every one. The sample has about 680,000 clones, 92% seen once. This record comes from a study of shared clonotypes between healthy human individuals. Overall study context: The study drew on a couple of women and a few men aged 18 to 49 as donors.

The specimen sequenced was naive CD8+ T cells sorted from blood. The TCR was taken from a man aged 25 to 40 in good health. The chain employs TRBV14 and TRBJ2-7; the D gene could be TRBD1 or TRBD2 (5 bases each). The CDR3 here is CASSQDEGLRAYEQYF. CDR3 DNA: TGTGCCAGCAGCCAAGATGAGGGGTTAAGGGCCTACGAGCAGTACTTC.